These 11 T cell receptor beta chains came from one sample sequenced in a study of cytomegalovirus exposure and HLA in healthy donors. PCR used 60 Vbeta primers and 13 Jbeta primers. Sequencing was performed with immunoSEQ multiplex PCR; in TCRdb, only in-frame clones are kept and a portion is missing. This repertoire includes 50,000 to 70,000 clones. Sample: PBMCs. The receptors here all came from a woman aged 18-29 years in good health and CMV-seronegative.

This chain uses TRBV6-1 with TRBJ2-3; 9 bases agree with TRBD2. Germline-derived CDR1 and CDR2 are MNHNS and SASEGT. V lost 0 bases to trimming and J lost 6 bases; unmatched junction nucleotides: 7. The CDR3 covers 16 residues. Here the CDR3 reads CASSEAAGGPSDTQYF. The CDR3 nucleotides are TGTGCCAGCAGTGAAGCGGCGGGGGGGCCCTCGGATACGCAGTATTTT.

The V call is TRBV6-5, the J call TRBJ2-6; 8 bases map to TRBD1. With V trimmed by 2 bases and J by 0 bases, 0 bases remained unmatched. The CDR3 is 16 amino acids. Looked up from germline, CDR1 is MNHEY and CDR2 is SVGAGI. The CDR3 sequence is CASSYGQGSGANVLTF. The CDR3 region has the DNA TGTGCCAGCAGTTACGGACAGGGCTCTGGGGCCAACGTCCTGACTTTC.

This CDR3 is CASSLTGGLYNEQFF. The CDR3 DNA sequence: TGTGCCAGCAGCTTAACGGGGGGACTATACAATGAGCAGTTCTTC. This rearrangement joins TRBV7-3 to TRBJ2-1, with 7 positions matching TRBD2. Germline V gene lookup returns CDR1 SGHTA and CDR2 FQGTGA. The CDR3 is 15 amino acids. Trimming removed 0 bases from V and 4 bases from J; junction bases left unmatched: 3.

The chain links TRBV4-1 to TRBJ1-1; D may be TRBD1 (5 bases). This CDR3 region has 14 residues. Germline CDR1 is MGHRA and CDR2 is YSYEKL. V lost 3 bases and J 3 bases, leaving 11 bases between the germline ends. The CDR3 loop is CASSHLDTHTEAFF. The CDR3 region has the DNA TGCGCCAGCAGCCACCTGGACACGCACACTGAAGCTTTCTTT.

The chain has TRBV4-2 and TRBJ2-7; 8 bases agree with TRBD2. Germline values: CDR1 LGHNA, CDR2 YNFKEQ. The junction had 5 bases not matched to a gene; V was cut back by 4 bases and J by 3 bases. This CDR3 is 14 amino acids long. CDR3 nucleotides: TGTGCCAGCAGCCGTCCGGGACTAGGCTACGAGCAGTACTTC. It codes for CASSRPGLGYEQYF.

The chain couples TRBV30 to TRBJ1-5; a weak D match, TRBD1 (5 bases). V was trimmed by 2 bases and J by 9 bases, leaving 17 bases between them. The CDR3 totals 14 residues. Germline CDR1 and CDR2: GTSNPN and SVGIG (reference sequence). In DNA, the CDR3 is TGTGCCTGGAGTAGACCTCAGGGAAGGTGGCCCCAGCATTTT. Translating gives CAWSRPQGRWPQHF.

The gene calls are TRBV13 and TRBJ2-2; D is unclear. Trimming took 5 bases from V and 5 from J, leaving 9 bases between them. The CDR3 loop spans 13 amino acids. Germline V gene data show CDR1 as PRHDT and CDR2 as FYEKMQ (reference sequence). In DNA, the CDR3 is TGTGCCAGCAGCCCTCTAGAAACCGGGGAGCTGTTTTTT. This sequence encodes CASSPLETGELFF.

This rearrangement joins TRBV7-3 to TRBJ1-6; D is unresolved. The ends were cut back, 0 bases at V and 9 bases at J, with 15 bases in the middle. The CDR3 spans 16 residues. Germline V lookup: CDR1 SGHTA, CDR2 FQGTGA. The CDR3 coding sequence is TGTGCCAGCAGCTTAACGTCGGGAACTTCCCGTTCACCCCTCCACTTT. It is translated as CASSLTSGTSRSPLHF.

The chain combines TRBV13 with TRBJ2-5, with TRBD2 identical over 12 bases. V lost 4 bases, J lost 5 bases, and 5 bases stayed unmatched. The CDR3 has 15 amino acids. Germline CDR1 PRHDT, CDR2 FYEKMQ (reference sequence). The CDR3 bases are TGTGCCAGCAGCTCCAGACTAGCGGGAGACGAGACCCAGTACTTC. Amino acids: CASSSRLAGDETQYF. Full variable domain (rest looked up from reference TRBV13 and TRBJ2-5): AAGVIQSPRHLIKEKRETATLKCYPIPRHDTVYWYQQGPGQDPQFLISFYEKMQSDKGSIPDRFSAQQFSDYHSELNMSSLELGDSALYFCASSSRLAGDETQYFGPGTRLLVL.

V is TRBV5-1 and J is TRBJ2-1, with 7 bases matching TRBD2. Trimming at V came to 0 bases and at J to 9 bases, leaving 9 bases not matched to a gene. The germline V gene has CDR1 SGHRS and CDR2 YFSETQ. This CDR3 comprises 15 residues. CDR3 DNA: TGCGCCAGCAGCTTGGAACAGACTAGCAGCGCTGAGCAGTTCTTC. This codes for CASSLEQTSSAEQFF. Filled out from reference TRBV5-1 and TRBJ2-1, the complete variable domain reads KAGVTQTPRYLIKTRGQQVTLSCSPISGHRSVSWYQQTPGQGLQFLFEYFSETQRNKGNFPGRFSGRQFSNSRSEMNVSTLELGDSALYLCASSLEQTSSAEQFFGPGTRLTVL.

CDR3 nucleotides: TGTGCCAGCAGTTTAACTCGACCGCTCAACAGGGCTCGGAATTCCTACGAGCAGTACTTC. This encodes CASSLTRPLNRARNSYEQYF. J is TRBJ2-7 and V is TRBV28; weak D call: TRBD1 (6 bases). V shed 2 bases and J shed 1 base, with 27 bases lying between them. This CDR3 spans 20 amino acids. Germline V gene data show CDR1 as MDHEN and CDR2 as SYDVKM.